Listed here are 12 T cell receptor beta chains from one sample, sequenced in a study of early T cells in non-severe SARS-CoV-2 infection. One entry per CDR3 protein results from TCRdb running MiXCR on the 5' RACE reads. The table has 80,000 to 100,000 distinct CDR3 sequences, roughly an eighth seen once; the top ten hold roughly 7.2%. Sequenced: whole blood. The receptors here all came from an adult who was a healthcare worker with PCR-confirmed SARS-CoV-2 infection or an uninfected control (not recorded which).

The rearrangement links TRBV12-3 or TRBV12-4 to TRBJ1-1; 7 nucleotides align to TRBD1. V lost 5 bases, J lost 0 bases, and 6 bases stayed unmatched. This CDR3 has 15 amino acids. The CDR3 region has the DNA TGTGCCAGCAGTCAAAGGACAGGCATGAACACTGAAGCTTTCTTT. Translated: CASSQRTGMNTEAFF.

The rearrangement uses TRBV20-1 and TRBJ2-1, with D maybe TRBD1 (5 bases). Deletions cut 5 bases from V and 4 bases from J, with 9 bases between. Germline CDR1 is DFQATT and CDR2 is SNEGSKA (reference sequence). The CDR3 is 12 residues long. The CDR3 DNA is TGCAGTGCTTCGACAGTTTACAATGAGCAGTTCTTC. This codes for CSASTVYNEQFF.

This clonotype has a handful of counts. The chain uses TRBV11-2 and TRBJ1-2; D not certain. Germline CDR1 reads SGHAT; CDR2 reads FQNNGV. The CDR3 has 14 amino acids. Trimming cost V 7 bases and J 2 bases, with 14 bases left between them. The CDR3 coding sequence is TGTGCCAGCAACACCGGGAGAACAAACTATGGCTACACCTTC. It translates to CASNTGRTNYGYTF. Full variable domain (rest looked up from reference TRBV11-2 and TRBJ1-2): EAGVAQSPRYKIIEKRQSVAFWCNPISGHATLYWYQQILGQGPKLLIQFQNNGVVDDSQLPKDRFSAERLKGVDSTLKIQPAKLEDSAVYLCASNTGRTNYGYTFGSGTRLTVV.

The table lists this clonotype with a few counts. CDR3 sequence reads: CASSLRGPAGAEQFF. The CDR3 DNA reads TGTGCCAGCAGCTTGCGTGGTCCAGCGGGAGCTGAGCAGTTCTTC. V gene TRBV5-5 combines with J gene TRBJ2-1; 8 positions match TRBD2. The trim removed 1 base at V and 9 bases at J, leaving 9 bases unmatched. The germline V gene has CDR1 SGHKS and CDR2 YYEKEE (reference sequence). This CDR3 has 15 residues.

This clonotype was observed a handful of times. The V gene is TRBV21-1, the J gene TRBJ2-3; the tabulated D call, TRBD1, remains unverified against the DNA. TRBV21-1 counts as a pseudogene. The CDR3 contains 15 residues. CDR3 sequence reads: CASTPGAGHTDTQYF. CDR3 nucleotide sequence: TGTGCCAGCACCCCCGGGGCAGGACACACAGATACGCAGTATTTT.

Many counts were recorded for this clonotype. V gene TRBV29-1 combines with J gene TRBJ2-1; 8 bases are shared with TRBD2. The V gene's germline CDR1 is SQVTM and CDR2 ANQGSEA. V dropped 6 bases and J dropped 1; count of bases not matched to a gene: 8. The CDR3 spans 15 residues. This CDR3 reads CSVHSGTRSYNEQFF. The CDR3 DNA follows: TGCAGCGTCCATTCTGGGACTAGGTCCTACAATGAGCAGTTCTTC.

The chain has TRBV4-2 and TRBJ2-5; D remains ambiguous. Germline V gene data show CDR1 as LGHNA and CDR2 as YNFKEQ. The V end was cut by 4 bases, the J end by 1 base, with 13 bases between. The CDR3 loop spans 15 amino acids. The CDR3 spells CASSLESKTQETQYF. CDR3 coding DNA: TGTGCCAGCAGCCTAGAGAGCAAAACCCAAGAGACCCAGTACTTC.

The genes are TRBV11-2 and TRBJ2-3; D perhaps matches TRBD1 (5 bases). The CDR3 totals 16 residues. Germline V gene lookup returns CDR1 SGHAT and CDR2 FQNNGV. Trimming cost V 4 bases and J 2 bases, with 16 bases left between them. The CDR3 spells CASSSQGGASTDTQYF. The DNA of the CDR3 is TGTGCCAGCAGCTCCCAGGGCGGCGCTTCCACAGATACGCAGTATTTT. Supplemented by reference TRBV11-2 and TRBJ2-3, the full variable domain reads EAGVAQSPRYKIIEKRQSVAFWCNPISGHATLYWYQQILGQGPKLLIQFQNNGVVDDSQLPKDRFSAERLKGVDSTLKIQPAKLEDSAVYLCASSSQGGASTDTQYFGPGTRLTVL.

The chain combines TRBV4-1 with TRBJ2-2; TRBD2 agrees at 7 bases. CDR3 length: 18 amino acids. Germline loops: CDR1 MGHRA, CDR2 YSYEKL. The ends lost 4 bases at V and 3 bases at J; junction bases unmatched: 14. In DNA, the CDR3 is TGCGCCAGCAGCCCCCGTGCAGTACGAGCGGGGTACACCGGGGAGCTGTTTTTT. It encodes CASSPRAVRAGYTGELFF.

Many counts were recorded for this clonotype. The rearrangement links TRBV7-9 to TRBJ1-1; D is perhaps TRBD1 (5 bases). CDR1 and CDR2 (germline): SEHNR, FQNEAQ (reference sequence). V gave up 6 bases and J gave up 6 bases, with 14 bases separating them. This CDR3 is built from 13 residues. This chain's CDR3 is CASRNRQMAEAFF. The CDR3 region has the DNA TGTGCCAGCAGAAACAGACAGATGGCTGAAGCTTTCTTT.

The rearrangement links TRBV6-4 to TRBJ2-1; 8 bases are a match to TRBD1. Trimming took 4 bases from V and 4 from J; bases not matched to a gene: 6. This CDR3 comprises 15 residues. Germline V gene sequence: CDR1 MRHNA, CDR2 SNTAGT. Here the CDR3 DNA reads TGTGCCAGCAGTGGGACAGGGTCGATTTACAATGAGCAGTTCTTC. Translated, it gives CASSGTGSIYNEQFF.

The V gene is TRBV20-1, the J gene TRBJ2-7, with D possibly matching TRBD1 (5 bases). Looked up from germline, CDR1 is DFQATT and CDR2 is SNEGSKA (reference sequence). The length of the CDR3 is 17 residues. Trimming cost V 0 bases and J 3 bases, with 21 bases left between them. The CDR3 sequence is CSARDPGNRVTLYEQYF. The CDR3 DNA reads TGCAGTGCTAGAGACCCAGGGAATAGGGTGACGCTCTACGAGCAGTACTTC.